These 9 T cell receptor beta chains originate from one sample sequenced in a study of shared clonotypes between healthy human individuals. Clones were read by immunoSEQ multiplex PCR, and TCRdb kept only the in-frame ones, dropping some. The sample contains over a million clones, approximately 70% of which appear only once. Material for sequencing was memory CD4+ T cells sorted from blood. Indicated subset: CD45RA-negative fraction. The receptor source for this set is a man aged 18 to 30 in good health.

V gene TRBV9 combines with J gene TRBJ1-1; the D is unclear. This CDR3 comprises 14 residues. The germline CDR1 and CDR2 sequences are SGDLS and YYNGEE. The V gene lost 0 bases and the J gene lost 3 bases, with 9 bases spanning the gap. This CDR3 is CASSVEPADTEAFF. The CDR3 DNA follows: TGTGCCAGCAGCGTAGAGCCGGCGGACACTGAAGCTTTCTTT.

This clone was detected only once. V and J are TRBV7-9 and TRBJ2-5; 7 bases are shared with TRBD1. The CDR3 spans 15 residues. Germline V gives CDR1 SEHNR, CDR2 FQNEAQ (reference sequence). V was clipped by 5 bases and J by 6 bases; unmatched bases: 12. CDR3 coding DNA: TGTGCCAGCAGCCCAACCGGGACAGTGTTGAAGACCCAGTACTTC. Translating it yields CASSPTGTVLKTQYF.

This clone was observed once. V gene TRBV19 combines with J gene TRBJ2-6; 11 nucleotides match TRBD1. V trimming: 7 bases; J trimming: 2 bases; junction bases outside the gene matches: 13. The CDR3 has 19 amino acids. CDR1 is LNHDA and CDR2 is SQIVND in the germline V gene (reference sequence). The CDR3 protein is CASNSDRGLGPPGANVLTF. In nucleotides, the CDR3 is TGTGCCAGTAACTCGGACAGGGGGCTCGGACCCCCTGGGGCCAACGTCCTGACTTTC.

This clone has only one observation. V gene TRBV7-2 combines with J gene TRBJ2-3, with 7 bases matching TRBD2. The CDR3 has 16 amino acids. The J segment lost 3 bases and the V segment lost 5 bases, leaving 11 bases of the junction unmatched. From germline, CDR1 is SGHTA and CDR2 FQGNSA. The CDR3 here is CASSGRAGGGTDTQYF. The CDR3 DNA reads as TGTGCCAGCAGCGGCCGGGCTGGGGGGGGAACAGATACGCAGTATTTT.

In regard to this clone: At one end the junction does not follow the germline gene, possibly because of a read error. The CDR3 nucleotides read TGTGCCAGCAGCCTGCGGAACAGACAGGGGTTGGGAAAAACTGTTTTT. It yields the protein CASSLRNRQGLGKTVF. The V and J genes are TRBV4-2 and TRBJ1-4, with 8 bases that match TRBD1. This CDR3 is 16 amino acids long. The germline CDR1 and CDR2 sequences are LGHNA and YNFKEQ.

This clone showed up just once. The CDR3 DNA follows: TGTGCCAGCAGTTTAGAAGGGGGGGTTGTCAATGAGCAGTTCTTC. It translates to CASSLEGGVVNEQFF. The chain couples TRBV27 to TRBJ2-1; TRBD2 is a possible D gene (7 bases). There are 15 residues in the CDR3. CDR1 and CDR2 from the germline V gene are MNHEY and SMNVEV (reference sequence). Trimming took 2 bases from V and 6 from J, leaving 14 bases between them.

The chain is built from TRBV5-6 and TRBJ2-7, with no clear D. Looked up from germline, CDR1 is SGHDT and CDR2 is YYEEEE. The germline V and J ends were trimmed by 0 bases and 3 bases, with 7 bases remaining between them. This CDR3 contains 13 residues. CDR3 coding DNA: TGTGCCAGCAGCTTGGATCGGGTCTACGAGCAGTACTTC. It translates to CASSLDRVYEQYF.

J is TRBJ1-2 and V is TRBV10-3; tentative D call: TRBD1 (5 bases). Trimming stripped 2 bases from V and 1 base from J, with 8 bases between. The CDR3 contains 14 residues. Germline assignment: CDR1 ENHRY and CDR2 SYGVKD. The chain's CDR3 is CAISEQGNNYGYTF. CDR3 DNA sequence: TGTGCCATCAGTGAGCAGGGCAATAACTATGGCTACACCTTC.

V and J are TRBV9 and TRBJ2-1, with TRBD2 as a possible D gene (9 bases). V lost 5 bases and J 6 bases, leaving 24 bases between the germline ends. This CDR3 spans 17 amino acids. Germline CDR1 is SGDLS and CDR2 is YYNGEE. CDR3 amino acids: CASSPRTGTSSLNEQFF. DNA of the CDR3: TGTGCCAGCAGTCCTAGGACAGGGACTAGCTCTCTCAATGAGCAGTTCTTC.